What follows is one T cell receptor beta chain and its context. Its target is not known. Individually, cDNA molecules had unique molecular identifiers attached to them. One entry per CDR3 protein results from TCRdb running MiXCR on the 5' RACE reads. The repertoire has tens of thousands of distinct CDR3 sequences, 5% to 6.5% of them found once; the top ten carry around 3.5%. The entry originates in a study of early T cells in non-severe SARS-CoV-2 infection. Whole-study context: Chains stayed unpaired after sequencing of bulk RNA from unsorted whole blood.

Regarding the study as a whole: In VDJdb matching, anti-spike CD8 responses were favored while private and CD4 specificities went missing.

The sample in question was whole blood, obtained at baseline. This sequence originates from an adult who was a healthcare worker with PCR-confirmed SARS-CoV-2 infection or an uninfected control (not recorded which).

The CDR3 DNA sequence: TGTGCCAGCAGTGATCTTATCGGGACGGATAGCTCTGGGGCCAACGTCCTGACTTTC. It yields the protein CASSDLIGTDSSGANVLTF. The J gene is TRBJ2-6, the V gene TRBV2; the D gene could be TRBD1 or TRBD2 (5 bases each). Germline V CDR1 and CDR2: SNHLY, FYNNEI. The length of the CDR3 is 19 residues. Trimming removed 3 bases from V and 0 bases from J, with 18 bases in between.